A selection of T cell receptor beta chains follows, all from one sample in a study of blood T cell repertoires in COVID-19. Clones were read by immunoSEQ multiplex PCR, and TCRdb kept only the in-frame ones, dropping some. The sample carries 50,000 or so clones, about 83% recorded once. The sequenced material came from peripheral blood. These receptors were taken from a man between 40 and 49 years old with active COVID-19. CDR3s leave out the opening cysteine and the closing phenylalanine or tryptophan. The order of the fields is V gene, J gene, clone size, CDR3 protein. A row's size may be missing; if present it is once, few, many or a size class.

>TRBV27|TRBJ2-7|.
ASSSPLTGSYEQY
>TRBV5-1|TRBJ2-1|once
ASSLGGLSYNEQF
>TRBV27|TRBJ2-5|.
ASSKRGQEVKTQY
>TRBV4-1|TRBJ2-2|.
ASSRGLAGVKAGELF
>TRBV7-9|TRBJ2-2|few
ASSTGLAGTYTGELF
>TRBV12-3/TRBV12-4|TRBJ1-2|.
ASSFEVRGYT
>TRBV5-1|TRBJ1-1|.
ASSLTGGTTEAF
>TRBV11-2|TRBJ1-2|.
ASSSLQARTGKDYGYT
>TRBV28|TRBJ1-5|.
ASSLGQANQPQH
>TRBV10-3|TRBJ2-5|few
AISEIELETQY
>TRBV30|TRBJ2-3|.
ACGSGTGTDTQY
>TRBV7-9|TRBJ2-1|once
ASSLLTGNNEQF
>TRBV5-4|TRBJ1-1|.
ASSQDFRHTEAF
>TRBV30|TRBJ2-3|.
AWSQLAGGADTQY
>TRBV4-2|TRBJ2-7|.
ASSRSTSGQGLYEQY
>TRBV7-8|TRBJ1-6|.
ASTRAGFSYNSPLH
>TRBV9|TRBJ1-2|.
ASSVAMGREDGYT
>TRBV5-8|TRBJ2-1|.
ASSPSDRAIPNEQF
>TRBV28|TRBJ2-7|.
ASNPGTGYEQY
>TRBV30|TRBJ1-2|.
AWDNNAAEAT
>TRBV5-1|TRBJ1-6|.
ASSPRSSYNSPLH
>TRBV6-6|TRBJ2-7|.
ASRPTGGSYEQY
>TRBV28|TRBJ1-2|.
ASSLGVMEVIYGYT
>TRBV18|TRBJ1-2|.
ASSPRSEINYGYT
>TRBV10-1|TRBJ2-7|.
ASSETRLPYEQY
>TRBV19|TRBJ1-5|few
ASSAQGNSNQPQH
>TRBV11-2|TRBJ1-2|.
ASRPLGSYGYT
>TRBV5-1|TRBJ2-3|.
ASSLGLAADTQY
>TRBV25-1|TRBJ2-7|.
ASSSRDRALTYEQY
>TRBV4-1|TRBJ2-2|.
ASSQEGLAGGSRTGELF
>TRBV4-1|TRBJ2-1|.
ASSQDQLTTGNEQF
>TRBV10-1|TRBJ2-3|once
ASSEGRGDTQY
>TRBV19|TRBJ2-7|.
ASSRREGRGEQY
>TRBV5-1|TRBJ2-7|.
ASKASGSYEQY